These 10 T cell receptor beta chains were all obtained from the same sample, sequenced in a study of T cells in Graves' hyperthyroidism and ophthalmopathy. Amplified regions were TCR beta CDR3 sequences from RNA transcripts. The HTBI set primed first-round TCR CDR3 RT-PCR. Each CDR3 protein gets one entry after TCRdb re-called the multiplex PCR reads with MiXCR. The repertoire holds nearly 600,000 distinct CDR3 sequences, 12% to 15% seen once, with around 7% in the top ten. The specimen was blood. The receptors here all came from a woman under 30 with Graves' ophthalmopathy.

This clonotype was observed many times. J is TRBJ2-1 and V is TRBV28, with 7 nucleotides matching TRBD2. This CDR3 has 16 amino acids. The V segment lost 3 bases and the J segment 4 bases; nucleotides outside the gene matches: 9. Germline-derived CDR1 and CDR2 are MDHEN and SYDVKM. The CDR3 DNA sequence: TGTGCCAGCAGTTTTTCAGGACTAGTTGATTACAATGAGCAGTTCTTC. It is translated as CASSFSGLVDYNEQFF.

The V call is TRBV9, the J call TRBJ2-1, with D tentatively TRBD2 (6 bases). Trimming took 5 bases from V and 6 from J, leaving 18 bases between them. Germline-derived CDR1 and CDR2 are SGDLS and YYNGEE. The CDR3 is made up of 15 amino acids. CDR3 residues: CASSGTPYAANEQFF. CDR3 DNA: TGTGCCAGCAGTGGGACTCCATACGCCGCCAATGAGCAGTTCTTC.

The CDR3: CASSPSGALYEQYF. CDR3 DNA sequence: TGTGCCAGCAGCCCTAGCGGAGCCCTGTACGAGCAGTACTTC. The rearrangement links TRBV7-3 to TRBJ2-7, with TRBD2 matching over 7 bases. Trimming cost V 5 bases and J 4 bases; bases outside gene matches: 8. Germline V gene data show CDR1 as SGHTA and CDR2 as FQGTGA. This CDR3 has 14 amino acids.

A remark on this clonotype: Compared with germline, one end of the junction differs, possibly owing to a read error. DNA of the CDR3: TGTGCCAGCAGCATTTGGGGTAAGAGTGAGCAGATCTTC. Its protein is CASSIWGKSEQIF. This rearrangement joins TRBV7-6 to TRBJ2-1; D uncertain. This CDR3 has 13 residues. Germline values: CDR1 SGHVS, CDR2 FNYEAQ.

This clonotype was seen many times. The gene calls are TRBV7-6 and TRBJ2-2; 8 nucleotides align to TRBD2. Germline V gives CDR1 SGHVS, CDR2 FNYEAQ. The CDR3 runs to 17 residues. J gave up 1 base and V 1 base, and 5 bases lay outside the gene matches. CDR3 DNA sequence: TGTGCCAGCAGCTTAGTCGCGGCGGGAGGGAACACCGGGGAGCTGTTTTTT. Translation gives CASSLVAAGGNTGELFF. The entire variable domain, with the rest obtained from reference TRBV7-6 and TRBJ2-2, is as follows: GAGVSQSPRYKVTKRGQDVALRCDPISGHVSLYWYRQALGQGPEFLTYFNYEAQQDKSGLPNDRFSAERPEGSISTLTIQRTEQRDSAMYRCASSLVAAGGNTGELFFGEGSRLTVL.

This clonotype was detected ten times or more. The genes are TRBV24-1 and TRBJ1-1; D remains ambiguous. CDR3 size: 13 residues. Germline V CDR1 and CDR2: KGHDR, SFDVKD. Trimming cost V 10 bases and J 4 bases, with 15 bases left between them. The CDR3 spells CATRSLPGTEAFF. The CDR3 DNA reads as TGTGCCACTCGCAGTCTCCCGGGCACTGAAGCTTTCTTT.

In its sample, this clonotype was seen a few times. CDR3 loop: CASSPGTSGSLYSYNEQFF. CDR3 bases: TGTGCCAGCTCACCAGGTACTAGCGGGAGTCTATACTCCTACAATGAGCAGTTCTTC. The chain carries TRBV18 and TRBJ2-1, with 11 nucleotides matching TRBD2. CDR3 length: 19 amino acids. Unmatched junction bases numbered 9, after V lost 2 bases and J lost 0 bases. CDR1 KGHSH and CDR2 LQKENI come from the germline V gene.

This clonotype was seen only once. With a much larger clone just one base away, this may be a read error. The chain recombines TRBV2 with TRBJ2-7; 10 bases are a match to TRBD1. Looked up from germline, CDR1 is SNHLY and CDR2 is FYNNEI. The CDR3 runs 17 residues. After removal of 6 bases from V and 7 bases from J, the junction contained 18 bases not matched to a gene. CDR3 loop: CASSTLDRGYSLGEQYF. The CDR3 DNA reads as TGTGCCAGCAGCACCTTGGACAGGGGGTATTCCTTGGGTGAGCAGTACTTC.

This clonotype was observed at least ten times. DNA of the CDR3: TGTGCCAGCTCAACCGGACAGACTTCTTTTAAAGAGACCCAGTACTTC. Its protein is CASSTGQTSFKETQYF. The rearrangement links TRBV18 to TRBJ2-5; weak D call: TRBD1 (6 bases). The CDR3 is 16 residues long. The V gene's germline CDR1 is KGHSH and CDR2 LQKENI. V was shortened by 5 bases and J by 3 bases, with 19 bases between the two germline ends.

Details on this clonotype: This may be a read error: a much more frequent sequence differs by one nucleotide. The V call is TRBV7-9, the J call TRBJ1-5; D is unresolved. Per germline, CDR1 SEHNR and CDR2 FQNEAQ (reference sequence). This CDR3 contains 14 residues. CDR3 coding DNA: TGTGTCAGCAGCCGTGGGAACGACAATCAGCCCCAGCATTTT. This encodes CVSSRGNDNQPQHF.